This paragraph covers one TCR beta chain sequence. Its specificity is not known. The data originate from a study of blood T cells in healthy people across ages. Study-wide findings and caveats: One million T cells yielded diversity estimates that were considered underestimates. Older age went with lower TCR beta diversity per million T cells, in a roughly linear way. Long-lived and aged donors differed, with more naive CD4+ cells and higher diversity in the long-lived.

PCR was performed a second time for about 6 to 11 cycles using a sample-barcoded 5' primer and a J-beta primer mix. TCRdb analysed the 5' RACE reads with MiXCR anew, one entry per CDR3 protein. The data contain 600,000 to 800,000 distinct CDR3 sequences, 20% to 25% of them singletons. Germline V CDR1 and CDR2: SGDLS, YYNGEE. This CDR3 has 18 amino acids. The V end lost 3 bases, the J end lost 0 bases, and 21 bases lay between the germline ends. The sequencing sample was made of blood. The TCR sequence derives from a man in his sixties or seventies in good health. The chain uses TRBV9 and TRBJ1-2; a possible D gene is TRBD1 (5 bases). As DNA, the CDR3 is TGTGCCAGCAGCGCCCCGGGACGGACGAAAGAAGCTAACTATGGCTACACCTTC. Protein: CASSAPGRTKEANYGYTF.